The sequence of this T cell receptor beta chain was determined in a study of OX40 agonist ivuxolimab in advanced cancers. Study in general: Recorded diagnoses for dose-escalation patients were hepatocellular carcinoma, melanoma, renal cell or head and neck cancer. Age averaged about 62 years (range roughly 23 to 80), and 70% to 85% were male. Regarding the study as a whole: CD8+ T cells averaged more expanded clones than CD4+. At 0.1 to 3.0 mg/kg, clonal expansion of CD4+ and CD8+ blood T cells had occurred by week 6.

The protocol was immunoSEQ multiplex PCR, while the TCRdb copy is restricted to in-frame clones and leaves out a portion. The sample carries roughly 48,000 clones, 65% to 85% recorded once. Between the trimmed V and J ends, which lost 4 bases and 6 bases, there was a span of 16 bases. The germline CDR1 and CDR2 sequences are SGHAT and FQNNGV. The CDR3 runs to 16 residues. In this sample, this clone is medium-sized. What it recognizes is unknown. The chain is built from TRBV11-2 and TRBJ1-6; TRBD1 is a possible D gene (5 bases). The receptor was derived from an adult with an advanced solid tumor such as melanoma, head and neck, liver or kidney cancer. The sequencing used CD4+ or CD8+ T cells sorted from blood, collected in a trial of the OX40 agonist ivuxolimab. The CDR3 spells CASSSPSTGGNSPLHF. Written as DNA, the CDR3 is TGTGCCAGCAGCTCCCCTTCGACGGGGGGTAATTCACCCCTCCACTTT. Combining the CDR3 with reference TRBV11-2 and TRBJ1-6 gives the whole variable domain EAGVAQSPRYKIIEKRQSVAFWCNPISGHATLYWYQQILGQGPKLLIQFQNNGVVDDSQLPKDRFSAERLKGVDSTLKIQPAKLEDSAVYLCASSSPSTGGNSPLHFGNGTRLTVT.